Following are 30 T cell receptor beta chains from one sample sequenced in a study of T cell repertoires in cytomegalovirus infection. The antigens these receptors bind are not known. TCRdb recomputed calls from the reads with MiXCR, one row per CDR3 protein. This sample has some 350,000 distinct CDR3 sequences, with nearly 35% found just once. Sequencing was performed on cultured PBMCs, taken from culture after CMV antigen stimulation. The receptors come from a human donor in good health (CMV status not recorded). Some clones in this sample may be carry-over from other donors' samples.

This clonotype was recorded a few times. The rearrangement uses TRBV6-2 or TRBV6-3 and TRBJ2-7, with TRBD2 identical over 9 bases. The CDR3 has 14 amino acids. J was trimmed by 0 bases and V by 5 bases; bases with no gene match: 2. CDR1 and CDR2 (germline): MNHEY, SVGEGT. DNA of the CDR3: TGTGCCAGCAGTCAGACTAGCGGCTCCTACGAGCAGTACTTC. Translating gives CASSQTSGSYEQYF.

This rearrangement joins TRBV5-5 to TRBJ2-7; no clear D gene. V was trimmed by 0 bases and J by 3 bases, leaving 19 bases between them. The germline CDR1 and CDR2 sequences are SGHKS and YYEKEE (reference sequence). CDR3 size: 17 residues. The DNA of the CDR3 is TGTGCCAGCAGCTTGGCCCAGATGGGCCCACCGAGCTACGAGCAGTACTTC. It codes for CASSLAQMGPPSYEQYF.

This clonotype came up a few times. The chain combines TRBV20-1 with TRBJ2-7; TRBD2 matches at 12 bases. Germline V gene data show CDR1 as DFQATT and CDR2 as SNEGSKA (reference sequence). The CDR3 spans 18 residues. V trimming: 1 base; J trimming: 2 bases; junction bases outside the gene matches: 12. The CDR3 bases are TGCAGTGCTAGAGTCCGAGGACTAGCGGGACTGTATGCCTACGAGCAGTACTTC. It codes for CSARVRGLAGLYAYEQYF.

This clonotype has just a few counts. The chain has TRBV12-3 or TRBV12-4 and TRBJ1-4, with 11 positions matching TRBD1. With V trimmed by 5 bases and J by 4 bases, 6 bases remained unmatched. The CDR3 runs 16 residues. CDR3 region: CASSPGTGGNNEKLFF. The CDR3 DNA is TGTGCCAGCAGTCCCGGGACAGGGGGGAATAATGAAAAACTGTTTTTT.

The genes are TRBV6-6 and TRBJ2-7; 10 bases match TRBD2. The CDR3 sequence is 16 residues long. Germline CDR1 and CDR2: MNHNY and SVGAGI (reference sequence). Germline trimming cut 5 bases from V and 6 bases from J; bases unmatched to any gene: 13. The CDR3: CASSERVAGGPLEQYV. DNA of the CDR3: TGTGCCAGCAGTGAACGAGTAGCGGGAGGCCCCCTCGAGCAGTACGTC.

This sequence joins TRBV5-1 and TRBJ2-7; 7 bases line up with TRBD1. Trimming at V came to 3 bases and at J to 0 bases, leaving 6 bases not matched to a gene. Looked up from germline, CDR1 is SGHRS and CDR2 is YFSETQ. This CDR3 spans 15 amino acids. The CDR3 protein is CASSSGTVTSYEQYF. The CDR3 region has the DNA TGCGCCAGCAGCTCAGGGACAGTGACCTCCTACGAGCAGTACTTC. The full variable domain, completed using reference TRBV5-1 and TRBJ2-7, is KAGVTQTPRYLIKTRGQQVTLSCSPISGHRSVSWYQQTPGQGLQFLFEYFSETQRNKGNFPGRFSGRQFSNSRSEMNVSTLELGDSALYLCASSSGTVTSYEQYFGPGTRLTVT.

V is TRBV28 and J is TRBJ1-2; D is perhaps TRBD1 (5 bases). This CDR3 has 13 amino acids. Trimming removed 4 bases at V and 4 bases at J, with 10 bases between. Germline assignment: CDR1 MDHEN and CDR2 SYDVKM. The DNA of the CDR3 is TGTGCCAGCAGTTCCAGGGATGGCTATGGCTACACCTTC. Its protein product is CASSSRDGYGYTF.

This clonotype was observed a few times. The chain has TRBV7-2 and TRBJ2-7; D is perhaps TRBD1 (6 bases). Germline assignment: CDR1 SGHTA and CDR2 FQGNSA. There are 12 residues in the CDR3. Trimming pared 3 bases from V and 6 bases from J, leaving 9 bases between. Here the CDR3 reads CASSFTTGEQYV. The CDR3 DNA is TGTGCCAGCAGCTTTACGACAGGCGAGCAGTACGTC.

The CDR3 reads CAMKLGQGVTDTQYF. The DNA for the CDR3 is TGTGCCATGAAGCTGGGACAGGGAGTCACAGATACGCAGTATTTT. The chain is built from TRBV10-3 and TRBJ2-3, with TRBD1 identical over 9 bases. V gave up 9 bases and J gave up 2 bases; unmatched junction bases: 9. The CDR3 covers 15 residues. Germline loops: CDR1 ENHRY, CDR2 SYGVKD.

The chain is built from TRBV7-6 and TRBJ2-5; 8 positions match TRBD2. The CDR3 spans 16 residues. Germline CDR1 SGHVS, CDR2 FNYEAQ. J gave up 2 bases and V 1 base, and 6 bases lay outside the gene matches. The CDR3 region has the DNA TGTGCCAGCAGCTTAGGCGAACTAGCGGTACAAGAGACCCAGTACTTC. This translates into CASSLGELAVQETQYF.

This clonotype was seen at least ten times. V usage is TRBV7-2 and J usage is TRBJ2-3; D not certain. The CDR3 consists of 13 residues. CDR1 SGHTA and CDR2 FQGNSA come from the germline V gene. V was shortened by 2 bases and J by 3 bases, with 6 bases between the two germline ends. CDR3 coding DNA: TGTGCCAGCAGCTTAATGGTGACAGATACGCAGTATTTT. It is translated as CASSLMVTDTQYF.

This clonotype came up a few times. The chain joins TRBV6-2 or TRBV6-3 to TRBJ1-5; 9 bases agree with TRBD1. Germline loops: CDR1 MNHEY, CDR2 SVGEGT. The CDR3 totals 17 residues. V gave up 2 bases and J gave up 7 bases; unmatched junction bases: 12. CDR3 loop: CASSYPKPGQGVQPQHF. The CDR3 DNA reads as TGTGCCAGCAGTTACCCCAAGCCGGGACAGGGTGTGCAGCCCCAGCATTTT.

This rearrangement joins TRBV12-3 or TRBV12-4 to TRBJ2-1; 10 positions agree with TRBD2. The V segment lost 7 bases and the J segment 1 base; nucleotides outside the gene matches: 4. The CDR3 spans 15 residues. CDR3 nucleotides: TGTGCCAGCACCAGGACTAGCGGTTCCTACAATGAGCAGTTCTTC. Encoded protein: CASTRTSGSYNEQFF.

V usage is TRBV20-1 and J usage is TRBJ1-2; no definite D call. V gave up 5 bases and J gave up 5 bases, with 15 bases separating them. CDR3 length equals 13 residues. Germline assignment: CDR1 DFQATT and CDR2 SNEGSKA (reference sequence). CDR3 loop: CSADMTGSYGYTF. The CDR3 DNA follows: TGCAGTGCTGATATGACGGGGAGTTATGGCTACACCTTC.

This chain links TRBV18 with TRBJ2-3; no clear D gene. V lost 6 bases and J lost 4, with 14 bases in between. This CDR3 is built from 14 residues. Germline V gives CDR1 KGHSH, CDR2 LQKENI. CDR3 nucleotides: TGTGCCAGCTCGCCTCATCCGGATCCAGATACGCAGTATTTT. Translation: CASSPHPDPDTQYF.

Only a few counts were recorded for this clonotype. The CDR3 DNA follows: TGTGCCAGCAGCCCGCGGGGTCTCGGCGGCTACACCTTC. Translation: CASSPRGLGGYTF. This chain links TRBV7-8 with TRBJ1-2, with no clear D. Trimming took off 5 bases at V and 8 bases at J, with 15 bases between the two ends. Germline V lookup: CDR1 SGHVS, CDR2 FQNEAQ. There are 13 residues in the CDR3.

This clonotype has just a few counts. The V call is TRBV5-6, the J call TRBJ1-2; TRBD1 aligns across 7 bases. The CDR3 is made up of 12 amino acids. With 4 bases clipped from V and 7 bases from J, the junction kept 4 bases outside the gene matches. Germline V gene sequence: CDR1 SGHDT, CDR2 YYEEEE. The CDR3 here is CASSVTGIGYTF. The CDR3 DNA reads TGTGCCAGCAGCGTGACAGGGATTGGCTACACCTTC.

This clonotype was observed a few times. This sequence joins TRBV18 and TRBJ1-2; possibly TRBD1 for D (5 bases). Germline assignment: CDR1 KGHSH and CDR2 LQKENI. Deletions cut 4 bases from V and 6 bases from J, with 21 bases between. CDR3 length equals 16 residues. The CDR3 DNA follows: TGTGCCAGCTCACTCCTTCCCTTGGGGGGGAGAGATGGCTACACCTTC. This sequence encodes CASSLLPLGGRDGYTF.

This chain joins TRBV7-2 and TRBJ2-1; 9 bases line up with TRBD1. J gave up 14 bases and V 1 base, and 3 bases lay outside the gene matches. Germline CDR1 is SGHTA and CDR2 is FQGNSA. The CDR3 is 12 amino acids. CDR3: CASSLDRDREFF. As DNA, the CDR3 is TGTGCCAGCAGCTTAGACCGGGACAGGGAGTTCTTC.

The chain combines TRBV19 with TRBJ2-7; TRBD2 matches at 8 bases. CDR3 length: 13 residues. The germline CDR1 and CDR2 sequences are LNHDA and SQIVND (reference sequence). The junction had 4 bases not matched to a gene; V was cut back by 3 bases and J by 6 bases. CDR3 region: CASSMRAGVEQYV. In DNA, the CDR3 is TGTGCCAGTAGTATGAGAGCGGGAGTCGAGCAGTACGTC.

This clonotype was seen a handful of times. This chain joins TRBV12-3 or TRBV12-4 and TRBJ1-2; D is undetermined. The CDR3 consists of 12 residues. The V gene lost 1 base and the J gene lost 7 bases, with 7 bases spanning the gap. The CDR3 is CASSLEAGGYTF. CDR3 DNA sequence: TGTGCCAGCAGTTTAGAGGCCGGTGGCTACACCTTC.

This clonotype has more than one count but fewer than ten. The rearrangement joins TRBV27 to TRBJ2-5; 7 bases fit TRBD2. CDR3 length: 15 amino acids. Trimming took 6 bases from V and 3 from J; bases not matched to a gene: 10. Germline assignment: CDR1 MNHEY and CDR2 SMNVEV (reference sequence). The CDR3 bases are TGTGCCAGCAGAAGGAGGGGAGGGTTAGAAGAGACCCAGTACTTC. Its protein product is CASRRRGGLEETQYF.

This clonotype was seen more than once but under ten times. This chain joins TRBV29-1 and TRBJ2-7, with 9 bases fitting TRBD2. CDR3 size: 12 residues. The germline CDR1 and CDR2 sequences are SQVTM and ANQGSEA. This CDR3 is CRGRTSDYEQYF. CDR3 DNA sequence: TGCAGGGGGAGGACTAGCGACTACGAGCAGTACTTC.

Only a few counts were recorded for this clonotype. CDR3 protein: CASSFPGQGYTF. The DNA of the CDR3 is TGTGCCAGCAGTTTTCCAGGACAGGGCTACACCTTC. The V gene is TRBV28, the J gene TRBJ1-2; D is possibly TRBD1 (6 bases). The CDR3 is 12 amino acids. Germline V gene data show CDR1 as MDHEN and CDR2 as SYDVKM. Trimming pared 3 bases from V and 8 bases from J, leaving 10 bases between.

V is TRBV20-1 and J is TRBJ1-5, with D unclear. The CDR3 sequence is 13 residues long. The V end was cut by 6 bases, the J end by 7 bases, with 16 bases between. Germline assignment: CDR1 DFQATT and CDR2 SNEGSKA (reference sequence). CDR3 amino acids: CSAPTTNGQPQHF. CDR3 nucleotides: TGCAGTGCGCCGACGACGAATGGACAGCCCCAGCATTTT.

The chain employs TRBV19 and TRBJ1-1; maybe TRBD1 (6 bases). Germline CDR1 and CDR2: LNHDA and SQIVND (reference sequence). V shed 3 bases and J shed 4 bases, with 24 bases lying between them. The CDR3 runs 18 residues. For the CDR3, the DNA is TGTGCCAGTAGTATGGGCTCATCAGGGGAAGGGAGCTCCACTGAAGCTTTCTTT. The encoded protein is CASSMGSSGEGSSTEAFF.

This sequence joins TRBV20-1 and TRBJ1-1; 9 bases are a match to TRBD1. After removal of 3 bases from V and 3 bases from J, the junction contained 8 bases not matched to a gene. The germline V gene encodes CDR1 DFQATT and CDR2 SNEGSKA (reference sequence). The CDR3 is 15 residues long. The CDR3 loop is CSASKTGGMYTEAFF. CDR3 sequence (DNA): TGCAGTGCTAGCAAAACAGGGGGCATGTACACTGAAGCTTTCTTT.

The CDR3 bases are TGTGCCAGCAGCCTTCGCAGGGGTTTTGACACCTACAATGAGCAGTTCTTC. Translated, it gives CASSLRRGFDTYNEQFF. V and J are TRBV4-2 and TRBJ2-1; D might be TRBD1 (6 bases). Germline lookup yields CDR1 LGHNA and CDR2 YNFKEQ. Between the trimmed V and J ends, which lost 4 bases and 2 bases, there was a span of 18 bases. The CDR3 contains 17 residues.

In this sample, this clonotype turned up many times. This sequence joins TRBV7-2 and TRBJ1-3; a possible D gene is TRBD1 (5 bases). The V gene's germline CDR1 is SGHTA and CDR2 FQGNSA. Trimming stripped 7 bases from V and 2 bases from J, with 15 bases between. The CDR3 runs to 15 residues. CDR3 DNA: TGTGCCAGCACCCTCGACCCAGGGCCTGGAAACACCATATATTTT. Encoded protein: CASTLDPGPGNTIYF.

This clonotype was counted between two and nine times. V and J are TRBV5-1 and TRBJ2-5, with D unclear. The CDR3 consists of 13 residues. Trimming removed 5 bases at V and 2 bases at J, with 10 bases between. Looked up from germline, CDR1 is SGHRS and CDR2 is YFSETQ. Here the CDR3 DNA reads TGCGCCAGCAGATGGATCGGACAAGAGACCCAGTACTTC. It yields the protein CASRWIGQETQYF.